The present T cell receptor beta chain was sequenced within a study of blood T cells in healthy people across ages. CDR1 is SGHRS and CDR2 is YFSETQ in the germline V gene. The CDR3 covers 13 residues. The V end lost 3 bases, the J end lost 8 bases, and 14 bases lay between the germline ends. Primed by a sample-barcoded 5' primer and a J-beta primer mix, a second PCR proceeded for 7 to 11 cycles. From the 5' RACE reads, TCRdb called clonotypes with MiXCR, one entry per CDR3 protein. The sample holds almost 1 million distinct CDR3 sequences, just over 50% seen once. Study-wide points: Unsorted PBMCs ruled out conclusive naive versus antigen-experienced comparison. Diversity estimated from one million T cells was considered an underestimate. A strong correlation was seen between TCR beta diversity and naive T cell percentage.

In regard to this clonotype: Its specificity is not known.

The study drew donors from healthy Caucasian individuals in Russia aged about 6 to 95. The sequencing sample was made of blood. V gene TRBV5-1 combines with J gene TRBJ1-1; no definite D call. The TCR originated in a woman aged 55 to 70 in good health. CDR3 DNA: TGCGCCAGCAGCTGGACCGCGGACGGCGAAGCTTTCTTT. This gives the protein CASSWTADGEAFF.